The source of this T cell receptor (beta chain) is a study of shared clonotypes between healthy human individuals. The study's findings and limits: Measured sharing among donors was expected to vary with sequencing depth.

Those who donated, Caucasian adults without exception, all lived in Nashville, Tennessee. As for this clone: Its antigen is not identified.

Measured with immunoSEQ multiplex PCR; TCRdb has only the in-frame clones, and not every one. The sample lists around 500,000 clones, approximately 78% occurring once. This CDR3 has 18 residues. Germline loops: CDR1 SGHNT, CDR2 YYREEE (reference sequence). Trimming cost V 0 bases and J 8 bases; bases outside gene matches: 10. What was sequenced was PBMCs. This sequence was found in a woman in her forties in good health. Some clones in this sample may be carry-over from other donors' samples. The chain couples TRBV5-4 to TRBJ2-1, with 14 bases identical to TRBD2. The CDR3: CASSLGAGWGLAGDEQFF. The CDR3 bases are TGTGCCAGCAGCTTGGGAGCCGGGTGGGGACTAGCGGGAGATGAGCAGTTCTTC.